The clone carrying this T cell receptor (beta chain) was counted only a few times. As yet, its antigen is unknown. The germline CDR1 and CDR2 sequences are SGHRS and YFSETQ. This CDR3 comprises 14 residues. Deletions cut 1 base from V and 2 bases from J, with 9 bases between. The treatment denotes: oral pan-JAK inhibitor, 5-10 mg twice daily. These data come from a study of CD8+ T cells in alopecia areata. Study results and limitations: Affected scalp, especially in alopecia totalis/universalis, had a higher clonality than normal scalp did. Relative to mice, TCR sharing across patients was less clear, a difference possibly HLA-related. Tofacitinib significantly reduced both scalp clonality and expanded CD8+ clones among the top 100.

After isolation, RNA underwent reverse transcription to generate cDNA as the sequencing template. Measured with immunoSEQ multiplex PCR; TCRdb has only the in-frame clones, and not every one. The table records more than 150,000 clones, approximately 50% of them present only once. The specimen was CD8+ T cells sorted from blood, collected around week 54, from a patient treated with tofacitinib. The receptor was derived from a human donor with alopecia areata. The chain employs TRBV5-1 and TRBJ2-5; D not resolved. The CDR3 loop is CASSLWRQQETQYF. CDR3 nucleotide sequence: TGCGCCAGCAGCTTGTGGCGGCAGCAAGAGACCCAGTACTTC.